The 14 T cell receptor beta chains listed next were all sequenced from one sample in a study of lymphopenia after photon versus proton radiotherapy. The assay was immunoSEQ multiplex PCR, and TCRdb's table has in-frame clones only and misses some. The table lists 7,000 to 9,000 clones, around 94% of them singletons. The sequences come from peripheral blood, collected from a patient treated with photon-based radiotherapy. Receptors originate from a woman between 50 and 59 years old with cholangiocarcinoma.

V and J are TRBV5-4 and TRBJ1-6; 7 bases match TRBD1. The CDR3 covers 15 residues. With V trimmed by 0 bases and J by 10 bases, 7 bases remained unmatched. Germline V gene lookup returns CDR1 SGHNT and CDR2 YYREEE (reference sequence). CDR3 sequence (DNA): TGTGCCAGCAGCTTGGCTGACAGGGAGGTCTCACCCCTCCACTTT. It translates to CASSLADREVSPLHF.

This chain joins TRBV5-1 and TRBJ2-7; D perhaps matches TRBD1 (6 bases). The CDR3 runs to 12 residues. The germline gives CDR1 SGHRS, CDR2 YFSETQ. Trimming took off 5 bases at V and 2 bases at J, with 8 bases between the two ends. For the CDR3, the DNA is TGCGCCAGCAGGGACAGTCCCTACGAGCAGTACTTC. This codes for CASRDSPYEQYF.

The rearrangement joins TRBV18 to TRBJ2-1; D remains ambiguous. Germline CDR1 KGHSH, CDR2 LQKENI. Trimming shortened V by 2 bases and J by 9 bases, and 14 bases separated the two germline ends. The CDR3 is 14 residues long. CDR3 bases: TGTGCCAGCTCACCAGTTCCGGCGCAAGGTGAGCAGTTCTTC. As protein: CASSPVPAQGEQFF.

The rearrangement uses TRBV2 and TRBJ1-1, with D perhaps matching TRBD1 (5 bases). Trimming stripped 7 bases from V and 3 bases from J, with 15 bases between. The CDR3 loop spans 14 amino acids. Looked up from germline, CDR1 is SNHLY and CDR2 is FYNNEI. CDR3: CASTGGRSDTEAFF. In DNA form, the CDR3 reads TGTGCCAGCACCGGGGGGAGGTCGGACACTGAAGCTTTCTTT.

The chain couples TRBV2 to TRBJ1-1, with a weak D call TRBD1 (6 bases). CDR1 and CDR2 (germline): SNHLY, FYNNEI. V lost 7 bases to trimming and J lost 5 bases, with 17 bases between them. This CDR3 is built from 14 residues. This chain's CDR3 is CASMVGQQKTEAFF. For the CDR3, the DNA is TGTGCCAGCATGGTAGGACAGCAAAAAACTGAAGCTTTCTTT.

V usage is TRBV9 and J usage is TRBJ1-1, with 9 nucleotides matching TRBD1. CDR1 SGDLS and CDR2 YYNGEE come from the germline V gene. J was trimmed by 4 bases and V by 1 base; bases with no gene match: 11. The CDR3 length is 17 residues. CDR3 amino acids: CASSVSPTGGEGTEAFF. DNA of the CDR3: TGTGCCAGCAGCGTATCTCCTACAGGGGGCGAAGGCACTGAAGCTTTCTTT.

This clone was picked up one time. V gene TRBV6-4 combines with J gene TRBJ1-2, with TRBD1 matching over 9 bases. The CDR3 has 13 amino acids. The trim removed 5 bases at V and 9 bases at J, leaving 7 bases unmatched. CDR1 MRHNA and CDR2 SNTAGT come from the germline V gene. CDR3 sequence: CASSTGTGWSYTF. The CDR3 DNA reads TGTGCCAGCAGTACCGGGACAGGGTGGAGCTACACCTTC.

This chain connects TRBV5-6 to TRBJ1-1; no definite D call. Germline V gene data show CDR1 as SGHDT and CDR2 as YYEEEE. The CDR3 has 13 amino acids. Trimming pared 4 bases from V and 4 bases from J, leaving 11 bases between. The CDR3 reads CASSLILTTEAFF. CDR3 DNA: TGTGCCAGCAGCCTAATTCTAACCACTGAAGCTTTCTTT. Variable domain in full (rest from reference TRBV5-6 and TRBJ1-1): DAGVTQSPTHLIKTRGQQVTLRCSPKSGHDTVSWYQQALGQGPQFIFQYYEEEERQRGNFPDRFSGHQFPNYSSELNVNALLLGDSALYLCASSLILTTEAFFGQGTRLTVV.

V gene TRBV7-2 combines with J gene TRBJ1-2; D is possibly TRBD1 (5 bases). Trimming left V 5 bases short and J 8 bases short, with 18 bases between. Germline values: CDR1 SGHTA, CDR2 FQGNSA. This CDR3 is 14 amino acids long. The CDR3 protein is CASSVTQGQAGYTF. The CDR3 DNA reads TGTGCCAGCAGCGTAACTCAGGGTCAAGCGGGCTACACCTTC.

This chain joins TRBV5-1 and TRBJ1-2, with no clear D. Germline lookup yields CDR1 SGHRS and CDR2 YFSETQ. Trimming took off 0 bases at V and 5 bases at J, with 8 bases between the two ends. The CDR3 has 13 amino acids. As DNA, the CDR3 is TGCGCCAGCAGCTTGGCACAGTCATATGGCTACACCTTC. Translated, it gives CASSLAQSYGYTF.

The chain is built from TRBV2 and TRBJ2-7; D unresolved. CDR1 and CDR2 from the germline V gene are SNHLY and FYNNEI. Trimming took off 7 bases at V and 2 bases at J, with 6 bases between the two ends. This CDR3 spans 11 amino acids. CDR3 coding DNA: TGTGCCAGCAAGTTGGCCTACGAGCAGTACTTC. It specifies CASKLAYEQYF. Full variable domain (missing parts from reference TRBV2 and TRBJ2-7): EPEVTQTPSHQVTQMGQEVILRCVPISNHLYFYWYRQILGQKVEFLVSFYNNEISEKSEIFDDQFSVERPDGSNFTLKIRSTKLEDSAMYFCASKLAYEQYFGPGTRLTVT.

CDR3 amino acids: CASSSGSPYEQYF. For the CDR3, the DNA is TGTGCCAGCAGCTCTGGGAGCCCTTACGAGCAGTACTTC. The gene calls are TRBV7-2 and TRBJ2-7; D may be TRBD2 (5 bases). This CDR3 contains 13 residues. V lost 4 bases and J lost 4, with 11 bases in between. The V gene's germline CDR1 is SGHTA and CDR2 FQGNSA.

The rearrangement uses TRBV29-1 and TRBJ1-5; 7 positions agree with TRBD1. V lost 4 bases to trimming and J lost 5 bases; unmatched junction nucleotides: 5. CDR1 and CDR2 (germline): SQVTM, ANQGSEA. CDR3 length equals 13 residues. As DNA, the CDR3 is TGCAGCGTTGTAGGGCAGGGGGATCAGCCCCAGCATTTT. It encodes CSVVGQGDQPQHF. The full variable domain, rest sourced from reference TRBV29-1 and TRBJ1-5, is SAVISQKPSRDICQRGTSLTIQCQVDSQVTMMFWYRQQPGQSLTLIATANQGSEATYESGFVIDKFPISRPNLTFSTLTVSNMSPEDSSIYLCSVVGQGDQPQHFGDGTRLSIL.

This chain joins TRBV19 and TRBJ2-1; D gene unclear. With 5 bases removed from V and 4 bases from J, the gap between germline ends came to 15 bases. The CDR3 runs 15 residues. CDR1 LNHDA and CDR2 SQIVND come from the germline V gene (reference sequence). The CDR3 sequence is CASSVTNSPYNEQFF. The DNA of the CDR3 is TGTGCCAGTAGTGTAACGAACAGCCCATACAATGAGCAGTTCTTC. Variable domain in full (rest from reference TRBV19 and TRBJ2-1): DGGITQSPKYLFRKEGQNVTLSCEQNLNHDAMYWYRQDPGQGLRLIYYSQIVNDFQKGDIAEGYSVSREKKESFPLTVTSAQKNPTAFYLCASSVTNSPYNEQFFGPGTRLTVL.